The TCR beta chain described here comes from a study of CD8 T cells in Susac syndrome. J lost 5 bases, V lost 5 bases, and 6 bases had no gene match. Germline V gene data show CDR1 as MDHEN and CDR2 as SYDVKM. This CDR3 contains 14 residues. The authors reverse transcribed roughly 0.5 to 1 ug RNA with random hexamers. TCRdb recomputed calls from the immunoSEQ multiplex PCR reads with MiXCR, one row per CDR3 protein. The table shows more than 150,000 distinct CDR3 sequences, with 90% to 95% occurring only once. CD8+ and CD4+ blood T cells underwent TCR beta sequencing. V gene TRBV28 combines with J gene TRBJ2-5; TRBD2 agrees at 9 bases. This receptor was identified in a human donor in good health. The specimen sequenced was CD4+ T cells from PBMCs. CDR3 amino acids: CASSPGTSFETQYF. In DNA, the CDR3 is TGTGCCAGCAGTCCCGGGACTAGCTTCGAGACCCAGTACTTC.